These 28 T cell receptor beta chains were all obtained from the same sample, sequenced in a study of cytomegalovirus exposure and HLA in healthy donors. PCR employed 60 Vbeta and 13 Jbeta primers. TCRdb's copy holds only in-frame clones and misses some; the assay was immunoSEQ multiplex PCR. The sample lists some 150,000 clones, roughly four fifths occurring once. Source material: PBMCs. The receptor source for this set is a man aged 55 to 70 in good health and CMV-seronegative.

The chain combines TRBV7-2 with TRBJ1-5; tentatively, D is TRBD1 (5 bases). Trimming shortened V by 0 bases and J by 9 bases, and 9 bases separated the two germline ends. This CDR3 has 13 residues. Germline CDR1 is SGHTA and CDR2 is FQGNSA. This CDR3 reads CASSLANRRPQHF. For the CDR3, the DNA is TGTGCCAGCAGCTTAGCGAACAGGCGGCCCCAGCATTTT.

The rearrangement links TRBV28 to TRBJ1-5, with TRBD1 as a possible D gene (5 bases). This CDR3 has 16 residues. The V end lost 3 bases, the J end lost 5 bases, and 17 bases lay between the germline ends. The germline gives CDR1 MDHEN, CDR2 SYDVKM. In nucleotides, the CDR3 is TGTGCCAGCAGTTTCCTAACAGGTAGTCAGGATCAGCCCCAGCATTTT. It encodes CASSFLTGSQDQPQHF.

The gene calls are TRBV2 and TRBJ2-1; TRBD2 agrees at 12 bases. The CDR3 extends over 18 amino acids. CDR1 SNHLY and CDR2 FYNNEI come from the germline V gene. The trim removed 1 base at V and 3 bases at J, leaving 7 bases unmatched. CDR3 nucleotide sequence: TGTGCCAGCAGTGAAGGGACTAGCGGGACCTTTTACTACAATGAGCAGTTCTTC. This sequence encodes CASSEGTSGTFYYNEQFF.

The chain uses TRBV7-2 and TRBJ1-2; 7 bases line up with TRBD1. Germline assignment: CDR1 SGHTA and CDR2 FQGNSA. V was pared by 7 bases and J by 7 bases, with 6 bases of the junction left unmatched. The CDR3 has 12 amino acids. The CDR3 here is CASTRDSPGYTF. The CDR3 region has the DNA TGTGCCAGCACCCGGGACAGCCCTGGCTACACCTTC.

This CDR3 is CASSVATSSYNEQFF. CDR3 bases: TGTGCCAGCAGCGTCGCTACGAGCTCCTACAATGAGCAGTTCTTC. This chain uses TRBV7-8 with TRBJ2-1, with D unresolved. V lost 5 bases, J lost 0 bases, and 11 bases lay in between. This CDR3 contains 15 residues. Germline V gene lookup returns CDR1 SGHVS and CDR2 FQNEAQ.

The chain has TRBV6-4 and TRBJ2-1, with D uncertain. Trimming took off 6 bases at V and 5 bases at J, with 14 bases between the two ends. CDR1 and CDR2 from the germline V gene are MRHNA and SNTAGT. This CDR3 region has 14 residues. The CDR3 spells CASSQETLDNEQFF. The CDR3 coding sequence is TGTGCCAGCAGCCAAGAAACTCTGGACAATGAGCAGTTCTTC.

V gene TRBV4-1 combines with J gene TRBJ2-7; 9 nucleotides agree with TRBD1. Germline V CDR1 and CDR2: MGHRA, YSYEKL. V was clipped by 0 bases and J by 4 bases; unmatched bases: 4. The CDR3 is made up of 15 amino acids. The CDR3 sequence is CASSQDSGQGYEQYF. Here the CDR3 DNA reads TGCGCCAGCAGCCAAGATTCCGGACAGGGGTACGAGCAGTACTTC.

J is TRBJ2-7 and V is TRBV6-1; D may be TRBD1 (6 bases). The CDR3 runs 14 residues. Trimming shortened V by 6 bases and J by 0 bases, and 12 bases separated the two germline ends. Germline V gene sequence: CDR1 MNHNS, CDR2 SASEGT. The CDR3 region has the DNA TGTGCCAGCAGCCTCGGGACAATCTCCTACGAGCAGTACTTC. Amino acids: CASSLGTISYEQYF.

V and J are TRBV5-1 and TRBJ1-2; D is unresolved. The CDR3 loop spans 14 amino acids. Between the trimmed V and J ends, which lost 2 bases and 2 bases, there was a span of 10 bases. Looked up from germline, CDR1 is SGHRS and CDR2 is YFSETQ. CDR3 bases: TGCGCCAGCAGCTTTCAGGCCGCAAACTATGGCTACACCTTC. As protein: CASSFQAANYGYTF.

The rearrangement joins TRBV10-3 to TRBJ2-7, with a possible D match to TRBD2 (5 bases). The V and J ends lost 3 bases and 3 bases respectively, with 9 bases between them. CDR1 and CDR2 from the germline V gene are ENHRY and SYGVKD. The length of the CDR3 is 13 residues. In nucleotides, the CDR3 is TGTGCCATCAGTGACCTCGAGGGCTACGAGCAGTACTTC. Its translation is CAISDLEGYEQYF.

DNA for the CDR3: TGTGCCAGCAGGCGTCAGGGAGGGGGGGATGGCTACACCTTC. Translated, it gives CASRRQGGGDGYTF. This rearrangement joins TRBV28 to TRBJ1-2, with a weak D call TRBD1 (6 bases). Looked up from germline, CDR1 is MDHEN and CDR2 is SYDVKM. The CDR3 has 14 residues. The V and J ends lost 6 bases and 6 bases respectively, with 17 bases between them.

This chain joins TRBV10-3 and TRBJ2-3; 8 positions agree with TRBD1. CDR1 and CDR2 (germline): ENHRY, SYGVKD. J lost 5 bases, V lost 8 bases, and 6 bases had no gene match. The CDR3 is made up of 13 amino acids. CDR3 protein: CAIEAGGQDTQYF. CDR3 DNA sequence: TGTGCCATCGAAGCAGGGGGCCAAGATACGCAGTATTTT.

This clone came up a few times. This chain joins TRBV11-2 and TRBJ1-2; 8 bases align to TRBD1. J lost 0 bases, V lost 5 bases, and 8 bases had no gene match. Germline V gives CDR1 SGHAT, CDR2 FQNNGV. The CDR3 length is 16 residues. The CDR3 protein is CASSPKGQGANYGYTF. CDR3 DNA: TGTGCCAGCAGCCCAAAAGGACAGGGAGCTAACTATGGCTACACCTTC.

This clone was recorded a few times. The V call is TRBV19, the J call TRBJ1-1, with D uncertain. CDR3 size: 14 residues. The V end was cut by 5 bases, the J end by 11 bases, with 21 bases between. Germline-derived CDR1 and CDR2 are LNHDA and SQIVND (reference sequence). The CDR3 DNA reads as TGTGCCAGTAGTCCCGGGAGTGAAATTATTGGCGCTTTCTTT. Translated, it gives CASSPGSEIIGAFF.

This clone came up a few times. This rearrangement joins TRBV10-3 to TRBJ2-1, with 9 bases matching TRBD2. CDR1 is ENHRY, CDR2 SYGVKD, per germline. The V segment lost 3 bases and the J segment 5 bases; nucleotides outside the gene matches: 8. The CDR3 contains 16 residues. The CDR3 spells CAISDRVAGANNEQFF. The CDR3 nucleotides read TGTGCCATCAGTGACCGGGTAGCGGGGGCGAACAATGAGCAGTTCTTC.

V and J are TRBV28 and TRBJ2-6; D perhaps matches TRBD1 (7 bases). CDR1 MDHEN and CDR2 SYDVKM come from the germline V gene. The CDR3 has 15 amino acids. V was cut by 11 bases and J by 2 bases, with 16 bases left in between. DNA for the CDR3: TGTGCCGCGGGACAGCTCAAAACTGGGGCCAACGTCCTGACTTTC. It specifies CAAGQLKTGANVLTF.

The chain recombines TRBV2 with TRBJ1-5; TRBD1 matches at 7 bases. Trimming removed 4 bases from V and 2 bases from J; junction bases left unmatched: 11. This CDR3 comprises 17 residues. CDR1 is SNHLY, CDR2 FYNNEI, per germline. The CDR3 is CASSVGTAWDGNQPQHF. The CDR3 DNA reads as TGTGCCAGCAGTGTAGGGACAGCGTGGGATGGCAATCAGCCCCAGCATTTT.

The V and J genes are TRBV11-2 and TRBJ2-2, with 8 bases that match TRBD2. The CDR3 has 13 residues. The germline V gene has CDR1 SGHAT and CDR2 FQNNGV. With 5 bases clipped from V and 6 bases from J, the junction kept 2 bases outside the gene matches. The CDR3 bases are TGTGCCAGCAGCCCCGGGAGGGCCGGGGAGCTGTTTTTT. It translates to CASSPGRAGELFF.

This clone has a single count. This chain connects TRBV5-1 to TRBJ2-3; TRBD2 agrees at 13 bases. The CDR3 covers 16 residues. After removal of 5 bases from V and 3 bases from J, the junction contained 6 bases not matched to a gene. From germline, CDR1 is SGHRS and CDR2 YFSETQ. The CDR3 nucleotides read TGCGCCAGCAGACTAGCGGGGGGGCCCAATACAGATACGCAGTATTTT. Protein: CASRLAGGPNTDTQYF.

The rearrangement links TRBV5-1 to TRBJ2-3, with 13 positions matching TRBD2. Germline trimming cut 3 bases from V and 1 base from J; bases unmatched to any gene: 8. There are 18 residues in the CDR3. Germline values: CDR1 SGHRS, CDR2 YFSETQ. CDR3 residues: CASSWTGLAGPGTDTQYF. For the CDR3, the DNA is TGCGCCAGCAGCTGGACGGGACTAGCGGGACCAGGCACAGATACGCAGTATTTT.

The CDR3 nucleotides are TGCGCCAGCAGAGATCCGAGGACACCTTACGGTGAGCAGTACTTC. This gives the protein CASRDPRTPYGEQYF. The chain couples TRBV5-1 to TRBJ2-7; possibly TRBD1 for D (5 bases). CDR3 size: 15 residues. Germline V lookup: CDR1 SGHRS, CDR2 YFSETQ. Deletions cut 5 bases from V and 7 bases from J, with 22 bases between.

This chain links TRBV29-1 with TRBJ1-1; weak D call: TRBD1 (5 bases). Germline assignment: CDR1 SQVTM and CDR2 ANQGSEA. Trimming removed 1 base at V and 4 bases at J, with 10 bases between. The CDR3 has 13 residues. The CDR3 sequence: CSVEAAQGTEAFF. CDR3 bases: TGCAGCGTTGAAGCGGCCCAGGGCACTGAAGCTTTCTTT.

The V and J genes are TRBV5-1 and TRBJ2-7; TRBD1 matches 10 bases. From germline, CDR1 is SGHRS and CDR2 YFSETQ. The CDR3 covers 14 residues. J gave up 3 bases and V 4 bases, and 4 bases lay outside the gene matches. In DNA, the CDR3 is TGCGCCAGCAGCGACGGACAGGGGGACTACGAGCAGTACTTC. Its protein is CASSDGQGDYEQYF.

V is TRBV11-2 and J is TRBJ2-3; TRBD2 aligns across 10 bases. This CDR3 contains 16 residues. Germline assignment: CDR1 SGHAT and CDR2 FQNNGV. After removal of 4 bases from V and 5 bases from J, the junction contained 9 bases not matched to a gene. Here the CDR3 reads CASSSRTSGSLDTQYF. CDR3 sequence (DNA): TGTGCCAGCAGCTCCCGGACTAGCGGTTCGTTAGATACGCAGTATTTT.

Points on this clone: Other DNA sequences from this sample encode an identical CDR3 as well. This rearrangement joins TRBV27 to TRBJ1-1, with 7 nucleotides matching TRBD1. Germline trimming cut 0 bases from V and 3 bases from J; bases unmatched to any gene: 4. The CDR3 extends over 15 amino acids. Germline CDR1 and CDR2: MNHEY and SMNVEV (reference sequence). Written as DNA, the CDR3 is TGTGCCAGCAGTTTATCTCCAGGGGGGCACACTGAAGCTTTCTTT. Its protein product is CASSLSPGGHTEAFF.

J is TRBJ2-6 and V is TRBV5-4, with D perhaps matching TRBD1 (5 bases). This CDR3 is 16 amino acids long. Germline V gene sequence: CDR1 SGHNT, CDR2 YYREEE (reference sequence). With 0 bases removed from V and 2 bases from J, the gap between germline ends came to 9 bases. This chain's CDR3 is CASSLGIRAGANVLTF. DNA of the CDR3: TGTGCCAGCAGCTTGGGAATCAGGGCTGGGGCCAACGTCCTGACTTTC.

J is TRBJ2-7 and V is TRBV6-5; 7 bases align to TRBD2. J was trimmed by 2 bases and V by 10 bases; bases with no gene match: 11. Germline V gives CDR1 MNHEY, CDR2 SVGAGI. There are 14 residues in the CDR3. CDR3 DNA: TGTGCCACAACTAGGACTAGAGGGCCCTACGAGCAGTACTTC. This translates into CATTRTRGPYEQYF.

This rearrangement joins TRBV7-2 to TRBJ1-3; D is unclear. Trimming stripped 3 bases from V and 4 bases from J, with 4 bases between. The CDR3 extends over 12 amino acids. CDR1 and CDR2 (germline): SGHTA, FQGNSA. The CDR3 sequence is CASSFQGNTIYF. The DNA for the CDR3 is TGTGCCAGCAGCTTTCAGGGAAACACCATATATTTT.